This T cell receptor beta chain was found in a study of blood T cell repertoires in COVID-19. As for the study in general: COVID-19 samples collected from the United States, Italy and Spain covered acute and convalescent phases. Sources were T cells, B-cell-depleted T cells, or PBMCs; the material itself was cDNA or gDNA.

CDR1 is SGDLS, CDR2 YYNGEE, per germline. The ends lost 0 bases at V and 4 bases at J; junction bases unmatched: 8. The CDR3 runs 16 residues. Authors' data handling: Reference gene primer amplification yielded estimated nucleated cell counts. TCRdb's table, derived via immunoSEQ multiplex PCR, lists solely in-frame clones and lacks some. V, J and clone size are those of that table, while D and trimming were read from the DNA. The data contain some 250,000 clones, around 81% of them seen just once; the ten biggest clones take up less than 3%. The receptor was derived from a woman aged 60-70 years with active or convalescent COVID-19. V usage is TRBV9 and J usage is TRBJ1-2, with 8 bases lining up with TRBD1. The material sequenced was peripheral blood. For the CDR3, the DNA is TGTGCCAGCAGCGTAGGCCCCCGACAGGGGACCTATGGCTACACCTTC. Translated, it gives CASSVGPRQGTYGYTF. Complete variable domain (other parts from reference TRBV9 and TRBJ1-2): DSGVTQTPKHLITATGQRVTLRCSPRSGDLSVYWYQQSLDQGLQFLIQYYNGEERAKGNILERFSAQQFPDLHSELNLSSLELGDSALYFCASSVGPRQGTYGYTFGSGTRLTVV.